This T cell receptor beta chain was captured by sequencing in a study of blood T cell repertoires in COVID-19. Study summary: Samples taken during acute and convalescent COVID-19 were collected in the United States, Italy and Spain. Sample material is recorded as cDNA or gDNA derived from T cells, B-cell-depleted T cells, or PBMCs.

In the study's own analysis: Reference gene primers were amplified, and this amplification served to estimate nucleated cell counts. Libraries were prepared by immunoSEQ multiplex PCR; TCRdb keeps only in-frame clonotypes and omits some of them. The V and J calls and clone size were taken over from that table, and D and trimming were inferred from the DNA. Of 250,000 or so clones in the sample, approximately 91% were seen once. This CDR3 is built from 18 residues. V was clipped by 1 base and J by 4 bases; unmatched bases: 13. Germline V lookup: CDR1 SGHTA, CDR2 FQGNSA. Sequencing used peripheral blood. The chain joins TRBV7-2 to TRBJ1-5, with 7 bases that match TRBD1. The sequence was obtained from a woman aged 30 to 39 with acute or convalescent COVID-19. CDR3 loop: CASSLGVAGTDENQPQHF. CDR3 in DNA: TGTGCCAGCAGCTTAGGGGTGGCAGGGACAGATGAGAATCAGCCCCAGCATTTT.